This note documents a single TCR beta chain sequence. The data are from a study of blood T cell repertoires in COVID-19. Looking at the study overall: The study drew acute and convalescent COVID-19 samples from the United States, Italy and Spain. The analysed material was cDNA or gDNA that came from T cells, B-cell-depleted T cells, or PBMCs.

The CDR3 sequence is 16 residues long. Germline trimming cut 5 bases from V and 0 bases from J; bases unmatched to any gene: 5. Germline values: CDR1 SGHTA, CDR2 FQGNSA. As originally analysed: By means of reference gene primer amplification, nucleated cell counts were estimated. The method was immunoSEQ multiplex PCR; TCRdb's version includes in-frame clones alone and lacks a portion of them. V, J and clone size are those of that table, while D and trimming were read from the DNA. Among about 140,000 clones listed, about 79% were seen once. This chain uses TRBV7-2 with TRBJ2-1; 9 bases map to TRBD2. What was sequenced was peripheral blood. This clonotype originated in a woman over 75 with active or convalescent COVID-19. This CDR3 is CASSLTSGGSYNEQFF. The CDR3 DNA sequence: TGTGCCAGCAGCCTGACTAGCGGAGGCTCCTACAATGAGCAGTTCTTC.